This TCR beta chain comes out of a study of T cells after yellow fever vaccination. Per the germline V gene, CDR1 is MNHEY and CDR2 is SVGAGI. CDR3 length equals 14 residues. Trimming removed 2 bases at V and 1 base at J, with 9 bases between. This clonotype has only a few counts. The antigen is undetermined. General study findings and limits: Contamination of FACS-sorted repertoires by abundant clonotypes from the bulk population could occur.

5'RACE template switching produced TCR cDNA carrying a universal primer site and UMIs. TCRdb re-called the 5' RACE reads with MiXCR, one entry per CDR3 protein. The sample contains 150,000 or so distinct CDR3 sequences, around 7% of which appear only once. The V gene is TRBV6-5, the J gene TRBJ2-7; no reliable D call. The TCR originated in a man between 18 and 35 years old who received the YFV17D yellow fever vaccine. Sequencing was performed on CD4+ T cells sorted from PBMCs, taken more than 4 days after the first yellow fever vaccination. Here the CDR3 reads CASSYHPGSYEQYV. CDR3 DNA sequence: TGTGCCAGCAGTTACCACCCGGGTTCCTACGAGCAGTACGTC.